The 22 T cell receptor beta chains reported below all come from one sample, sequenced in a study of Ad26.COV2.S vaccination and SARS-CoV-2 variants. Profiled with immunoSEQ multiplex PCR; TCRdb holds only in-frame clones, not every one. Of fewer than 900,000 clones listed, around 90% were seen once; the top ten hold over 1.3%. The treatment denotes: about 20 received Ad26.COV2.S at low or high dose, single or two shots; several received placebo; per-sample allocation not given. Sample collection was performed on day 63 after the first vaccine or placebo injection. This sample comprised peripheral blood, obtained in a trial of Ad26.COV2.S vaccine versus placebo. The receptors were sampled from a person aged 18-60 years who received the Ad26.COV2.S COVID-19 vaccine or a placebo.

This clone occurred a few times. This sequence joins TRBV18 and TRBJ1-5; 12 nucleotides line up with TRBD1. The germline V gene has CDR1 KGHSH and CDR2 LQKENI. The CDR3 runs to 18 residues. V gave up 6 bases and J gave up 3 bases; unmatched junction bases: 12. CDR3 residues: CASSGGTGGAGNNQPQHF. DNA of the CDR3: TGTGCCAGCTCGGGCGGGACAGGGGGCGCGGGTAACAATCAGCCCCAGCATTTT.

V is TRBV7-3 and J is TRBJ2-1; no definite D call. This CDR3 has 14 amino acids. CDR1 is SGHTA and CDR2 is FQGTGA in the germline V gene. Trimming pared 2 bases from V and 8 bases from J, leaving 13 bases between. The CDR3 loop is CASSLAQDGDEQFF. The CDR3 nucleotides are TGTGCCAGCAGCTTAGCGCAGGACGGAGATGAGCAGTTCTTC.

CDR3 bases: TGTGCCAGCAGCTGGAGGACAGGGGGCGCAGATACGCAGTATTTT. This codes for CASSWRTGGADTQYF. The chain combines TRBV5-8 with TRBJ2-3; TRBD1 matches at 11 bases. The CDR3 runs 15 residues. Germline CDR1 SGHTS, CDR2 YDEGEE. Trimming removed 3 bases from V and 4 bases from J; junction bases left unmatched: 4.

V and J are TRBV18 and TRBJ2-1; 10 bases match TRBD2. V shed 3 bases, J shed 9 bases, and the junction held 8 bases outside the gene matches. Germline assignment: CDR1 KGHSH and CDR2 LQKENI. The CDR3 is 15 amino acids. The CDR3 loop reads CASSPPSGRSIEQFF. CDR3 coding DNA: TGTGCCAGCTCACCCCCTAGCGGGAGATCGATTGAGCAGTTCTTC.

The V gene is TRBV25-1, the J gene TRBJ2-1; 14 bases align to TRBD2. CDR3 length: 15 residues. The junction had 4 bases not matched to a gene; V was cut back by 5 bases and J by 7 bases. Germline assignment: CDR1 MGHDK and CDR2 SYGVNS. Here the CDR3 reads CASSLTSGGGNEQFF. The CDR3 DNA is TGTGCCAGCAGTCTGACTAGCGGGGGGGGTAATGAGCAGTTCTTC.

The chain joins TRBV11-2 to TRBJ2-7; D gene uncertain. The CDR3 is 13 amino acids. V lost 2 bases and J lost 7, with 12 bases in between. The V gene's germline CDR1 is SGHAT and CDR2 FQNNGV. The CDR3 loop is CASSLSVLGEQYF. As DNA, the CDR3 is TGTGCCAGCAGCTTATCCGTCCTTGGGGAGCAGTACTTC.

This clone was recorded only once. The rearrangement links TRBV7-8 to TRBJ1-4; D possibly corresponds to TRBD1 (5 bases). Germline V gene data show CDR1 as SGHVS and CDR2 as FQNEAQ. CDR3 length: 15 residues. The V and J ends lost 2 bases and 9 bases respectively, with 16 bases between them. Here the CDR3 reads CASSLSGTTHKKLFF. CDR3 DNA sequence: TGTGCCAGCAGCTTATCCGGGACGACTCATAAAAAACTGTTTTTT. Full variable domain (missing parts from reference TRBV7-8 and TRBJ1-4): GAGVSQSPRYKVAKRGQDVALRCDPISGHVSLFWYQQALGQGPEFLTYFQNEAQLDKSGLPSDRFFAERPEGSVSTLKIQRTQQEDSAVYLCASSLSGTTHKKLFFGSGTQLSVL.

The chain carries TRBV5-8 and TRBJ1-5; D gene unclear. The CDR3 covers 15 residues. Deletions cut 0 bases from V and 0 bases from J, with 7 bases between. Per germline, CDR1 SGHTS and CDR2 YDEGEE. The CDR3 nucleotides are TGTGCCAGCAGCTTGGGCCGGTATAGCAATCAGCCCCAGCATTTT. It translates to CASSLGRYSNQPQHF.

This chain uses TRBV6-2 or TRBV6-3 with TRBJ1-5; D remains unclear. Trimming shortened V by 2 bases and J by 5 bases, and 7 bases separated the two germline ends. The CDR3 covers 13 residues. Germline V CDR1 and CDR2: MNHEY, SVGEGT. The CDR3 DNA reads TGTGCCAGCAGTTACGAGGAATATCAGCCCCAGCATTTT. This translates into CASSYEEYQPQHF.

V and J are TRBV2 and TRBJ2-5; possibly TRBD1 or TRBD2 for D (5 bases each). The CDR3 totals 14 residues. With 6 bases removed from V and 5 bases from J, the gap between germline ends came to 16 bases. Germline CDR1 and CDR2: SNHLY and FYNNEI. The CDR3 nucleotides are TGTGCCAGCAGGAGGGACCATCCCAGGGAGACCCAGTACTTC. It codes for CASRRDHPRETQYF.

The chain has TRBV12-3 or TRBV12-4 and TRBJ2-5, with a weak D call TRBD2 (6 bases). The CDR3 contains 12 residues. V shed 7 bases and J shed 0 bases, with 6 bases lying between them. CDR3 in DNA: TGTGCCAGCACGGGAGACCAAGAGACCCAGTACTTC. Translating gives CASTGDQETQYF.

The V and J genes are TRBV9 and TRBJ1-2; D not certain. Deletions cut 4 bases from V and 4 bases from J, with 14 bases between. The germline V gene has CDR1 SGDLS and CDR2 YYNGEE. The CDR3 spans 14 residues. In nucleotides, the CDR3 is TGTGCCAGCAGCCCCTCTACTGGGGTCTATGGCTACACCTTC. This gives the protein CASSPSTGVYGYTF.

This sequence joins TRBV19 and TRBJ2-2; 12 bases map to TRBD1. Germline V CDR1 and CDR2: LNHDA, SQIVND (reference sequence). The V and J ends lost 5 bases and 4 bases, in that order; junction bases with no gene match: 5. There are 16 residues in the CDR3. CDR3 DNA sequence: TGTGCCAGTAGTTTGGGACAGGGGGCGCTCACCGGGGAGCTGTTTTTT. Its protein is CASSLGQGALTGELFF. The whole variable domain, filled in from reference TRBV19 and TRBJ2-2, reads DGGITQSPKYLFRKEGQNVTLSCEQNLNHDAMYWYRQDPGQGLRLIYYSQIVNDFQKGDIAEGYSVSREKKESFPLTVTSAQKNPTAFYLCASSLGQGALTGELFFGEGSRLTVL.

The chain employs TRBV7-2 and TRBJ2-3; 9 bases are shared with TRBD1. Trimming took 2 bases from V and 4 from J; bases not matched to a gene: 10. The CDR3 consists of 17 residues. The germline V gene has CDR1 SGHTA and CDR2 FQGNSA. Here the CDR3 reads CASSLQLPRQGADTQYF. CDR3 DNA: TGTGCCAGCAGCTTACAGCTCCCTAGACAGGGGGCAGATACGCAGTATTTT. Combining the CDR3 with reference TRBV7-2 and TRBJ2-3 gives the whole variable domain GAGVSQSPSNKVTEKGKDVELRCDPISGHTALYWYRQSLGQGLEFLIYFQGNSAPDKSGLPSDRFSAERTGGSVSTLTIQRTQQEDSAVYLCASSLQLPRQGADTQYFGPGTRLTVL.

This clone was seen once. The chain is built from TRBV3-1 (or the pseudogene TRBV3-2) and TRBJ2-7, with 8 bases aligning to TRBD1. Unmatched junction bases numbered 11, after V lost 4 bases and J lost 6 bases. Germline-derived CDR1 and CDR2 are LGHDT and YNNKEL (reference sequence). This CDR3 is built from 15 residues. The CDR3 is CASSRQGIVFGEQYF. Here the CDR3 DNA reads TGTGCCAGCAGCCGACAGGGGATCGTTTTCGGCGAGCAGTACTTC.

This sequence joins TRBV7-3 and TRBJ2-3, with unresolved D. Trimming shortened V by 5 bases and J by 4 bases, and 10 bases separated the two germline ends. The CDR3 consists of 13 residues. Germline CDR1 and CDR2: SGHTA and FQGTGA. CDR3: CASSGRVADTQYF. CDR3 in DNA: TGTGCCAGCAGCGGAAGGGTTGCAGATACGCAGTATTTT. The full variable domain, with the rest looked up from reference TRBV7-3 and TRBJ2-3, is GAGVSQTPSNKVTEKGKYVELRCDPISGHTALYWYRQSLGQGPEFLIYFQGTGAADDSGLPNDRFFAVRPEGSVSTLKIQRTERGDSAVYLCASSGRVADTQYFGPGTRLTVL.

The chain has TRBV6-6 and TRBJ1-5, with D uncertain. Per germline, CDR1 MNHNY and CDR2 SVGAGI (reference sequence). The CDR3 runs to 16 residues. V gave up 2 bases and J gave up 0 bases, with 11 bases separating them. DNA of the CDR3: TGTGCCAGCAGTTACGTGGCAGCTTATAGCAATCAGCCCCAGCATTTT. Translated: CASSYVAAYSNQPQHF.

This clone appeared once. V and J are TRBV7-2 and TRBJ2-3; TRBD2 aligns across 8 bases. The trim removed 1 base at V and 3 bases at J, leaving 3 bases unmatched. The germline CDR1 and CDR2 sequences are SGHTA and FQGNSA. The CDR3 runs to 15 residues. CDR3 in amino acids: CASSLVGGVTDTQYF. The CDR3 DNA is TGTGCCAGCAGCTTAGTCGGGGGGGTAACAGATACGCAGTATTTT.

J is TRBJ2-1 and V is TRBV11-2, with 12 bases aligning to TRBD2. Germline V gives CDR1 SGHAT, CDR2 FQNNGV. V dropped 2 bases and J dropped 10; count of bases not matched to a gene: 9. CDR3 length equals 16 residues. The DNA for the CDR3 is TGTGCCAGCAGCTTATCGGCTAGCGGGAGGGGCGGGGAGCAGTTCTTC. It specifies CASSLSASGRGGEQFF.

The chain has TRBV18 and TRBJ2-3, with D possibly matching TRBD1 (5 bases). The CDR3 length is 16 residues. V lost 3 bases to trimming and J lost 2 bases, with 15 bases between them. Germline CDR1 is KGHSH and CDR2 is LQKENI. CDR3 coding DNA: TGTGCCAGCTCACCGCCAGGCCCTGGGGCCACAGATACGCAGTATTTT. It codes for CASSPPGPGATDTQYF.

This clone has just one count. Here the CDR3 reads CASSYFPGQGVGTQYF. CDR3 sequence (DNA): TGTGCCAGCAGTTACTTTCCGGGACAGGGTGTCGGGACCCAGTACTTC. This rearrangement joins TRBV6-5 to TRBJ2-5; 9 bases match TRBD1. Trimming cost V 1 base and J 7 bases; bases outside gene matches: 10. The length of the CDR3 is 16 residues. Per germline, CDR1 MNHEY and CDR2 SVGAGI.

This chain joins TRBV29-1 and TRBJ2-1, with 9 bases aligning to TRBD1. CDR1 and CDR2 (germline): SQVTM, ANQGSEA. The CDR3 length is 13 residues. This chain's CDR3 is CSEGQGNGNEQFF. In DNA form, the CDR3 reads TGCAGTGAAGGACAGGGGAACGGCAATGAGCAGTTCTTC.